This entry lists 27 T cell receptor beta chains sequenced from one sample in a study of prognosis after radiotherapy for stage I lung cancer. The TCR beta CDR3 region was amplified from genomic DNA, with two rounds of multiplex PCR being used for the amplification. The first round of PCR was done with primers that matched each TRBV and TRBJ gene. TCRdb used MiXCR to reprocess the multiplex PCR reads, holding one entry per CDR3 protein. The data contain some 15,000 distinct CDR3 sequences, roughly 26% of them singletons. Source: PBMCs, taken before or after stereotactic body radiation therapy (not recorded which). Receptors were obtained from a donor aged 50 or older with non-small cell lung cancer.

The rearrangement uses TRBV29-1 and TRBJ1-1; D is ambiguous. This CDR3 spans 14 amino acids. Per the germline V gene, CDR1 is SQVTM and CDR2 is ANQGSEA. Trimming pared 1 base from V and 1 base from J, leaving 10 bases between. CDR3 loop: CSVEVFGENTEAFF. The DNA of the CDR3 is TGCAGCGTTGAAGTCTTTGGAGAGAACACTGAAGCTTTCTTT.

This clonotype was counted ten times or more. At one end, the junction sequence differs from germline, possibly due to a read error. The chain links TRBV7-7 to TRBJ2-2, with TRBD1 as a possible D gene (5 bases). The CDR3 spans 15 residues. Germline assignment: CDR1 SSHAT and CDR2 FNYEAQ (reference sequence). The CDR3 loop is CASSLAGLNTGELFF. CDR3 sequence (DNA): TGTGCTAGCAGCTTAGCAGGGCTGAACACCGGGGAGCTGTTTTTT.

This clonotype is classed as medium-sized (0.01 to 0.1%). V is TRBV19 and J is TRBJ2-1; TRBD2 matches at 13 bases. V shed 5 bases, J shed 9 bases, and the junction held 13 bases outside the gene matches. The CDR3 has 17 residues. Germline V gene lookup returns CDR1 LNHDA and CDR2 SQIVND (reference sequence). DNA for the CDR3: TGTGCCAGTAGTGACCGGACTAGCGGGAGAGGGAGGGGTGAGCAGTTCTTC. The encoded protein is CASSDRTSGRGRGEQFF.

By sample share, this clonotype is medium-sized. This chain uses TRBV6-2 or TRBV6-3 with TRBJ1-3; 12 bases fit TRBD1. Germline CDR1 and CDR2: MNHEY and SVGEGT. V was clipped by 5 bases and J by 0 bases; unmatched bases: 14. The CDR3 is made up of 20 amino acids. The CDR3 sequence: CASSEFRGQGALNSGNTIYF. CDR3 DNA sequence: TGTGCCAGCAGTGAATTCAGGGGACAGGGGGCCCTGAACTCTGGAAACACCATATATTTT.

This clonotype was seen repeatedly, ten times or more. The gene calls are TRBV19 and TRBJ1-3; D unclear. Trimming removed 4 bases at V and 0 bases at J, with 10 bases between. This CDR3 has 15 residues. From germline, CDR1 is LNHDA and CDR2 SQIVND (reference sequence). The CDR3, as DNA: TGTGCCAGTAGTAGAGGACTGTTCTCTGGAAACACCATATATTTT. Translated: CASSRGLFSGNTIYF. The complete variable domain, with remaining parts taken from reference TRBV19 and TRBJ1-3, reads DGGITQSPKYLFRKEGQNVTLSCEQNLNHDAMYWYRQDPGQGLRLIYYSQIVNDFQKGDIAEGYSVSREKKESFPLTVTSAQKNPTAFYLCASSRGLFSGNTIYFGEGSWLTVV.

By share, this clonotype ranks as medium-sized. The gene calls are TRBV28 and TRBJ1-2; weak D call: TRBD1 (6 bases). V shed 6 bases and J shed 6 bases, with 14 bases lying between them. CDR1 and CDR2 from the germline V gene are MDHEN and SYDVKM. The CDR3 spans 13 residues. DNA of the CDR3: TGTGCCAGCAGGGGGGGCATCATAGATGGCTACACCTTC. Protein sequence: CASRGGIIDGYTF.

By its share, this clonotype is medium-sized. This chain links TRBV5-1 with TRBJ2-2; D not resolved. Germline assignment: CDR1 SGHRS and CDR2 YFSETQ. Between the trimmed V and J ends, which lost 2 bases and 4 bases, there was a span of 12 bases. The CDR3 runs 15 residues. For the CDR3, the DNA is TGCGCCAGCAGCTTAGAACTTCACTCCACCGGGGAGCTGTTTTTT. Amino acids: CASSLELHSTGELFF.

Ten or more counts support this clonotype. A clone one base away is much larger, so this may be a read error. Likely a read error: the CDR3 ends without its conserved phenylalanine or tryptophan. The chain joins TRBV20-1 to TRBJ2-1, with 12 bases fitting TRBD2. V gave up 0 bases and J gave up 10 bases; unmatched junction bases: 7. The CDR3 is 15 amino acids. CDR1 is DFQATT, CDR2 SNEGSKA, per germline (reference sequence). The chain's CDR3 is CSARDRLAGAGEQFL. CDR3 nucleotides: TGCAGTGCTAGAGATCGACTAGCGGGAGCTGGGGAGCAGTTCCTC.

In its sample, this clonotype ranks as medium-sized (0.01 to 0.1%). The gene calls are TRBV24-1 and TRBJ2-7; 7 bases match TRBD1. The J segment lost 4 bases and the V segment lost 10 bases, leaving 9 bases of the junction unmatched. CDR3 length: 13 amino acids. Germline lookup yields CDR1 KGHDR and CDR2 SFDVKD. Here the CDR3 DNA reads TGTGCCACGCAATCGGGACAGTCTTACGAGCAGTACTTC. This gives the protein CATQSGQSYEQYF.

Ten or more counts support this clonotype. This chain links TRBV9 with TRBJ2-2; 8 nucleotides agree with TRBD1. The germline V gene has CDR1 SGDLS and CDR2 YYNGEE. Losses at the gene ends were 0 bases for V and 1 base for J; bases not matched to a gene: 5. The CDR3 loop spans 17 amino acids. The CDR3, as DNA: TGTGCCAGCAGCGTAGGAGGACAGGGTCTGAACACCGGGGAGCTGTTTTTT. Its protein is CASSVGGQGLNTGELFF.

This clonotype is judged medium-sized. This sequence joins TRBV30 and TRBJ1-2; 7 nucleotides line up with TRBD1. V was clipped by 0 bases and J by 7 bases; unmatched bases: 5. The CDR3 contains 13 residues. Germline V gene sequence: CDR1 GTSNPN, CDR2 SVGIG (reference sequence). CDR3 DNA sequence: TGTGCCTGGAGTGTAGGGGGCAAAGGTGGCTACACCTTC. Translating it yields CAWSVGGKGGYTF.

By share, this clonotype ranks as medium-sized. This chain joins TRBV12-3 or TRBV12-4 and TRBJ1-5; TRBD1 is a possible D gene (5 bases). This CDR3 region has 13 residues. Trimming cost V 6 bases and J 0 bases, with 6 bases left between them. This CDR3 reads CASRRGSNQPQHF. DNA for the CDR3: TGTGCCAGCAGGAGGGGTAGCAATCAGCCCCAGCATTTT.

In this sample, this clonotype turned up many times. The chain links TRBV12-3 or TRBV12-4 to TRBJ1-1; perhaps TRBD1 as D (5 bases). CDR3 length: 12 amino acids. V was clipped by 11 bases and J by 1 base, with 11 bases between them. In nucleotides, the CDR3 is TGTGCCGGGGGTGGTGGGAACACTGAAGCTTTCTTT. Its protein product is CAGGGGNTEAFF.

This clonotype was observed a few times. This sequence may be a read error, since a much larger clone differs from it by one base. In DNA, the CDR3 is TGCAGTGCTAGGACAGAGAACCGCTACGAGCAGTACTTC. Encoded protein: CSARTENRYEQYF. The chain carries TRBV20-1 and TRBJ2-7; D possibly corresponds to TRBD1 (5 bases). With 3 bases removed from V and 3 bases from J, the gap between germline ends came to 12 bases. The CDR3 runs 13 residues. CDR1 is DFQATT and CDR2 is SNEGSKA in the germline V gene (reference sequence).

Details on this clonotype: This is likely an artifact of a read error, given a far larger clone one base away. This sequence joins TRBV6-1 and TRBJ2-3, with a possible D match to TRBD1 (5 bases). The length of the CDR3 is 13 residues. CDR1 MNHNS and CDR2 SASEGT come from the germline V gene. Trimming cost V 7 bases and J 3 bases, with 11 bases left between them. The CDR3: CASIWQGTDTQYF. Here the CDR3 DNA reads TGTGCCAGCATCTGGCAGGGAACAGATACGCAGTATTTT.

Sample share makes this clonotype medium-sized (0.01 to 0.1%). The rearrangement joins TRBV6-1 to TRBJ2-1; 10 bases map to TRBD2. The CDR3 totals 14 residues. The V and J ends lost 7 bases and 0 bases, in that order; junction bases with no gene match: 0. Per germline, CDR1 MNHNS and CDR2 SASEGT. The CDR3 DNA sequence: TGTGCCAGCACTAGCGGGAGCTCCTACAATGAGCAGTTCTTC. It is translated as CASTSGSSYNEQFF.

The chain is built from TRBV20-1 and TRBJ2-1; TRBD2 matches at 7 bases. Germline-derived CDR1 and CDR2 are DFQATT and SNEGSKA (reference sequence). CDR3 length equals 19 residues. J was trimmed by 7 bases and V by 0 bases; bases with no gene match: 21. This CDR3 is CSARDSRGDIGGFWNEQFF. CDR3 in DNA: TGCAGTGCTAGAGATTCCCGGGGGGATATCGGGGGGTTTTGGAATGAGCAGTTCTTC.

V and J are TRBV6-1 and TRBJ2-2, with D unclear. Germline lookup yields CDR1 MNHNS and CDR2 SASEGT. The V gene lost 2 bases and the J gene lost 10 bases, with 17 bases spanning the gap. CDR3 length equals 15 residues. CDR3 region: CASSERARNTLELFF. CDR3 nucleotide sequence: TGTGCCAGCAGTGAAAGAGCGAGGAACACCTTGGAGCTGTTTTTT.

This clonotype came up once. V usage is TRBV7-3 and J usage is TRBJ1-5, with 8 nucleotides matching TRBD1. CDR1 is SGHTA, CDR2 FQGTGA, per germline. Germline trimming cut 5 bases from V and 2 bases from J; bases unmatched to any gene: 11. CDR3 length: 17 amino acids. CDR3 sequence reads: CASSRSVQGVGNQPQHF. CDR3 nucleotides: TGTGCCAGCAGCCGATCGGTACAGGGGGTAGGCAATCAGCCCCAGCATTTT.

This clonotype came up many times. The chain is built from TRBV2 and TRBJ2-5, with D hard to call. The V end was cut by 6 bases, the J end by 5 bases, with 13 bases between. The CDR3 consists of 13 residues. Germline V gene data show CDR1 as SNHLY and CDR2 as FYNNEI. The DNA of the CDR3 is TGTGCCAGCAGGGCACCGTTGGACGAGACCCAGTACTTC. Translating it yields CASRAPLDETQYF.

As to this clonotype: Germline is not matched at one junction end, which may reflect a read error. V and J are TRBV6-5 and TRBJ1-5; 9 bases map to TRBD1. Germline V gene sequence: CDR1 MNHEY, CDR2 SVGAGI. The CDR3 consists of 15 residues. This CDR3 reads CDSSYDRDRVQHKHF. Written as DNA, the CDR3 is TGTGACAGCAGTTACGACCGGGACAGGGTTCAGCACAAGCATTTT.

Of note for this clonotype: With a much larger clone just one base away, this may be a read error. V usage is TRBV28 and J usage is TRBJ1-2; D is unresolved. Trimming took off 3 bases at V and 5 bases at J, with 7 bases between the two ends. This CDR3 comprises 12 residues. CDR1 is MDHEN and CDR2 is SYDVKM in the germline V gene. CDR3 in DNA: TGTGCCAGCAGTTTGCAGTATTATGGCTACACCTTC. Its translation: CASSLQYYGYTF.

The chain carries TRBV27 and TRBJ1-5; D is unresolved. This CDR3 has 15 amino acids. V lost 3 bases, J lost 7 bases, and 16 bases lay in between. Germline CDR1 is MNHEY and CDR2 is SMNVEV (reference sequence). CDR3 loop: CASSFEGLPGQPQHF. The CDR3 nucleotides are TGTGCCAGCAGTTTCGAAGGCCTCCCCGGACAGCCCCAGCATTTT.

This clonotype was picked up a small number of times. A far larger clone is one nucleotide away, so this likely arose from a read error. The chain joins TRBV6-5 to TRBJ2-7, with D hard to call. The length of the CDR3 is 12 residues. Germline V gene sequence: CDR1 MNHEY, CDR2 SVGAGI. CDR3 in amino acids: CASSYWASGGDF. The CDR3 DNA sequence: TGTGCCAGCAGCTACTGGGCCTCGGGTGGGGACTTC.

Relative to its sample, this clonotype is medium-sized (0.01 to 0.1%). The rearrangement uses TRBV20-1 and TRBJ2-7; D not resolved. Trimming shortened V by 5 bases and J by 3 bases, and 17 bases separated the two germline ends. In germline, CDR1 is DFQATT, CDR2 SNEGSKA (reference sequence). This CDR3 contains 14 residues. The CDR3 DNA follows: TGCAGTGCTCAGCCTCCCGGGCCCTTCTACGAGCAGTACTTC. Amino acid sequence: CSAQPPGPFYEQYF.

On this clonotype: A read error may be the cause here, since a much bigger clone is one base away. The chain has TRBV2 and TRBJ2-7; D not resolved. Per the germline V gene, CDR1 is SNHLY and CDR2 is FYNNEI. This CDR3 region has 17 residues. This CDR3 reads CAGSEGYPGRIGYEQYF. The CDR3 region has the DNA TGTGCCGGCAGTGAAGGTTACCCCGGACGGATAGGATACGAGCAGTACTTC.

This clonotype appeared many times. The CDR3 DNA reads as TGTGCCAGCGTTAAGGGGGGACAGCAACAAGAGACCCAGTACTTC. It codes for CASVKGGQQQETQYF. The V and J genes are TRBV2 and TRBJ2-5, with D possibly matching TRBD1 (7 bases). This CDR3 comprises 15 residues. Per germline, CDR1 SNHLY and CDR2 FYNNEI. V was cut by 8 bases and J by 2 bases, with 18 bases left in between.